This is a list of T cell receptor beta chains from one sample in a study of cytomegalovirus exposure and HLA in healthy donors. The repertoire was sequenced with immunoSEQ multiplex PCR; TCRdb's copy has only in-frame clones and lacks some. The table includes tens of thousands of clones, around 80% detected once. The sequenced sample was PBMCs. These receptors were obtained from a male donor in good health and CMV-seropositive. CDR3s include the opening cysteine and the closing phenylalanine or tryptophan.

j_call,v_call,cdr3_length,cdr3_aa
TRBJ2-7,TRBV6-6,13,CATGTGVAYEQYF
TRBJ2-2,TRBV27,15,CASRGLAGNTGELFF
TRBJ2-1,TRBV9,16,CASSPSRRRQFNEQFF
TRBJ2-1,TRBV27,14,CASSLEIAGVGEFF
.,TRBV6-5,13,CASSYPGQLEQYF
TRBJ1-2,TRBV2,13,CASSPSVFYGYTF
TRBJ2-2,TRBV5-6,16,CASSLGYRAGTGELFF
TRBJ2-1,TRBV9,11,CASSVLDEQFF
TRBJ1-2,TRBV11-2,14,CASSTNQGRRGYTF
TRBJ2-3,TRBV6-1,15,CASSEAPRPADTQYF
TRBJ1-1,TRBV18,14,CASSPGLSNTEAFF
TRBJ2-5,TRBV5-8,15,CASSFGRGSQETQYF
TRBJ2-6,TRBV15,18,CATSSLTSGSSGANVLTF
TRBJ1-5,TRBV5-5,15,CASSAMTGGNQPQHF
TRBJ2-1,TRBV9,15,CASSVLGGSYNEQFF
TRBJ1-4,TRBV19,15,CASSTGFATNEKLFF
TRBJ2-3,TRBV2,16,CASSVGSSGRADTQYF
TRBJ2-7,TRBV5-1,15,CASSKRWQGEGEQYF
TRBJ1-5,TRBV10-3,16,CAIRTSDRGGNQPQHF
TRBJ1-2,TRBV9,15,CASSVLGTADYGYTF
TRBJ1-4,TRBV19,15,CASSGRTTGNEKLFF
TRBJ1-4,TRBV6-1,12,CASTPANEKLFF
TRBJ2-7,TRBV5-4,15,CASSLGQGFSYEQYF
TRBJ2-7,TRBV5-4,18,CASSLWSGGLAGTYEQYF
TRBJ1-1,TRBV28,13,CASSYDTRLEAFF
TRBJ2-5,TRBV7-8,12,CASSINQETQYF
TRBJ2-7,TRBV30,12,CAWSVNSYEQYF
TRBJ2-7,TRBV2,16,CASSASPGREYYEQYF
TRBJ2-1,TRBV4-1,15,CASSQDERLANEQFF
TRBJ2-7,TRBV30,16,CAWSVHVTGDFYEQYF
TRBJ1-3,TRBV6-6,14,CASRDREWENTIYF
TRBJ2-7,TRBV11-1,15,CASSPSDRGFYEQYF
TRBJ2-7,TRBV7-9,15,CASSRAGGPYYEQYF